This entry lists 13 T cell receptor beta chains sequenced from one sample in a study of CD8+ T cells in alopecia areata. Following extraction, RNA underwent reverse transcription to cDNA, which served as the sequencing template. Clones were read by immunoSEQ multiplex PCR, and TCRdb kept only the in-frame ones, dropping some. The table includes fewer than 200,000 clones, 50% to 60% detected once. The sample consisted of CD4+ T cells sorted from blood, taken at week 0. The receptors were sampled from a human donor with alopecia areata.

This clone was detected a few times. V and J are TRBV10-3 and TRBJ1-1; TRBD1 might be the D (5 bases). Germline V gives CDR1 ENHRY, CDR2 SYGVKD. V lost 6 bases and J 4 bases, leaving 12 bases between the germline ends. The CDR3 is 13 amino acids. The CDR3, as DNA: TGTGCCATCAGGGACGGCGGGGGCACTGAAGCTTTCTTT. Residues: CAIRDGGGTEAFF.

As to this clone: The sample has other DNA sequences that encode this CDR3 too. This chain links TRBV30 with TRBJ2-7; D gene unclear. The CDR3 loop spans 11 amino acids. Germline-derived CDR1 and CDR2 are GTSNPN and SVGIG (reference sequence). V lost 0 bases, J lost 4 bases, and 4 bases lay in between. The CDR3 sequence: CAWSVLYEQYF. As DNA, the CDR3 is TGTGCCTGGAGTGTATTATACGAGCAGTACTTC.

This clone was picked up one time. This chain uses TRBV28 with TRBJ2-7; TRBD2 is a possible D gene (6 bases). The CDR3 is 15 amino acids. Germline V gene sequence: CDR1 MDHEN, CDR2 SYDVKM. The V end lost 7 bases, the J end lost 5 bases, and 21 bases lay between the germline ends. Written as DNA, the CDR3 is TGTGCCAGCACTCCCCGGGGGACGGGAGCCCACGAGCAGTACTTC. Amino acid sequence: CASTPRGTGAHEQYF.

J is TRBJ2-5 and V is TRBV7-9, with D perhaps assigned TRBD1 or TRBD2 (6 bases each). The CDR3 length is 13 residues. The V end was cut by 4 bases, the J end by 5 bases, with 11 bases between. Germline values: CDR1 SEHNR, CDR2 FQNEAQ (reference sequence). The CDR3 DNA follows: TGTGCCAGCAGCTCCAGGGGACTTGAGACCCAGTACTTC. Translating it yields CASSSRGLETQYF.

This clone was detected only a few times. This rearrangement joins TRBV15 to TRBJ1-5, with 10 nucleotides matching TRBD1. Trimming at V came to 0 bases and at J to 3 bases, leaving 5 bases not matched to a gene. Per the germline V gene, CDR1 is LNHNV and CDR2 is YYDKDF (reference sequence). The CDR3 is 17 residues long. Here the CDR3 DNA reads TGTGCCACCAGCAGAGATCAGGGACAGGGGTACAATCAGCCCCAGCATTTT. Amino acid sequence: CATSRDQGQGYNQPQHF.

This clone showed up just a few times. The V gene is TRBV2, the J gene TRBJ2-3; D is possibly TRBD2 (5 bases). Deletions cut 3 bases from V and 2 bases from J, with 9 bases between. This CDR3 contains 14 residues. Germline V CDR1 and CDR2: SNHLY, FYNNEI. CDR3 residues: CASSERVITDTQYF. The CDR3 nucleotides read TGTGCCAGCAGTGAGAGGGTGATCACAGATACGCAGTATTTT.

CDR3 sequence reads: CASSFGSSGNIQYF. In DNA, the CDR3 is TGTGCCAGCAGCTTTGGGAGTTCCGGAAACATTCAGTACTTC. The chain uses TRBV7-9 and TRBJ2-4, with a weak D call TRBD2 (5 bases). Germline-derived CDR1 and CDR2 are SEHNR and FQNEAQ (reference sequence). V lost 3 bases and J lost 6, with 12 bases in between. The CDR3 totals 14 residues.

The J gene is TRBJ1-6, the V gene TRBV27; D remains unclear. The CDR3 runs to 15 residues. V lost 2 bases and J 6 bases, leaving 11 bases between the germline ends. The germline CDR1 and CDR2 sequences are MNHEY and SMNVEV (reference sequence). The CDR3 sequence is CASSLSPGLNSPLHF. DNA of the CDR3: TGTGCCAGCAGTTTAAGCCCGGGCCTTAATTCACCCCTCCACTTT.

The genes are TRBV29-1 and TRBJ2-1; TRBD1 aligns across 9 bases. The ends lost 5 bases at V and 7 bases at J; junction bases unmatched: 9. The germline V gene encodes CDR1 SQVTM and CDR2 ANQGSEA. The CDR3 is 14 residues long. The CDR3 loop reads CSVLPTGTGNEQFF. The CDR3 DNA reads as TGCAGCGTTCTCCCGACCGGGACAGGGAATGAGCAGTTCTTC.

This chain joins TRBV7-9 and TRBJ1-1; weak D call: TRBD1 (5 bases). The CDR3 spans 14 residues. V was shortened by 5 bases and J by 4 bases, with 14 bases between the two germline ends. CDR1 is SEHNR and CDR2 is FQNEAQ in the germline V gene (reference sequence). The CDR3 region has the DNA TGTGCCAGCAGCCCACGTGGGGCGGGCACTGAAGCTTTCTTT. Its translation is CASSPRGAGTEAFF.

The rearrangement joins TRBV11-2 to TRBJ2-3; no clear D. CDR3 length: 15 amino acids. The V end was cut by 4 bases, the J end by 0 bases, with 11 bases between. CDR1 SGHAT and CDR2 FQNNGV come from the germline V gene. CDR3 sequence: CASSSGSSSTDTQYF. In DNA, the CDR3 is TGTGCCAGCAGCTCCGGCTCCTCTAGCACAGATACGCAGTATTTT. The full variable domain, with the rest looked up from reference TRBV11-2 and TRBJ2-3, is EAGVAQSPRYKIIEKRQSVAFWCNPISGHATLYWYQQILGQGPKLLIQFQNNGVVDDSQLPKDRFSAERLKGVDSTLKIQPAKLEDSAVYLCASSSGSSSTDTQYFGPGTRLTVL.

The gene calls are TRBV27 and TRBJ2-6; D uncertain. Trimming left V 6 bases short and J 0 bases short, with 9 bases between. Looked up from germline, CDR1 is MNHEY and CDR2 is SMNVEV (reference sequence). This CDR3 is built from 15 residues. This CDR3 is CASSPSISGANVLTF. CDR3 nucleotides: TGTGCCAGCAGCCCAAGTATCTCTGGGGCCAACGTCCTGACTTTC.

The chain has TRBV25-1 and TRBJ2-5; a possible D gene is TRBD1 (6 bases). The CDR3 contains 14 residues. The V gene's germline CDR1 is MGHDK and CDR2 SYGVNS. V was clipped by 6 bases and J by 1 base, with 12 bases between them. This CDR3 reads CASSNLTGQETQYF. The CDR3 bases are TGTGCCAGCAGCAATTTGACAGGCCAAGAGACCCAGTACTTC.